The 30 T cell receptor beta chains reported below all come from one sample, sequenced in a study of cytomegalovirus exposure and HLA in healthy donors (dated by TCRdb to about 2017). Library preparation used the immunoSEQ multiplex PCR assay. A mixture of 60 forward primers for TCR Vbeta segments and 13 reverse primers for TCR Jbeta segments was used in the multiplex PCR. TCRdb provides this immuneACCESS table in a form limited to in-frame rearrangements. Some clones are lacking; in checked studies, under half of them reflect an unresolved V gene, and why the rest are absent is not known. The sample table shows over 150,000 clones, and approximately 80% are seen once. Together, the top ten hold 8.5% to 10% of the sample. Sequences were obtained from PBMCs. Receptors were obtained from a man younger than 35 in good health and CMV-seropositive.

The chain links TRBV5-1 to TRBJ2-1, with TRBD2 identical over 8 bases. Germline lookup yields CDR1 SGHRS and CDR2 YFSETQ. The CDR3 totals 17 residues. The V gene end was trimmed by 0 bases and the J gene end by 0 bases; junction bases not matched to a gene: 5. CDR3 in amino acids: CASSLVTGLASYNEQFF. As DNA, the CDR3 is TGCGCCAGCAGCTTGGTCACAGGACTAGCCTCCTACAATGAGCAGTTCTTC.

The chain uses TRBV2 and TRBJ2-2; D unclear. Trimming took off 11 bases at V and 0 bases at J, with 10 bases between the two ends. CDR3 length equals 13 residues. CDR1 and CDR2 (germline): SNHLY, FYNNEI. The DNA for the CDR3 is TGTGCCGGCAAGCTTACGAACACCGGGGAGCTGTTTTTT. Its protein product is CAGKLTNTGELFF.

The V gene is TRBV2, the J gene TRBJ1-1; D possibly corresponds to TRBD1 (5 bases). V lost 2 bases and J 1 base, leaving 11 bases between the germline ends. The germline V gene has CDR1 SNHLY and CDR2 FYNNEI. The CDR3 is 15 amino acids. CDR3: CASSEYGGRNTEAFF. The CDR3 DNA is TGTGCCAGCAGTGAATACGGGGGACGGAACACTGAAGCTTTCTTT.

The chain is built from TRBV9 and TRBJ2-1; D unclear. CDR1 and CDR2 (germline): SGDLS, YYNGEE. The CDR3 loop spans 13 amino acids. The V gene lost 0 bases and the J gene lost 10 bases, with 11 bases spanning the gap. In DNA, the CDR3 is TGTGCCAGCAGCGTAGAGACTCTCGGGGAGCAGTTCTTC. Protein product: CASSVETLGEQFF.

This sequence joins TRBV5-1 and TRBJ1-5, with 8 bases lining up with TRBD1. J lost 3 bases, V lost 4 bases, and 6 bases had no gene match. This CDR3 has 15 amino acids. Looked up from germline, CDR1 is SGHRS and CDR2 is YFSETQ. The CDR3 bases are TGCGCCAGCAGCGTAGGGGGACAGGCCAATCAGCCCCAGCATTTT. Amino acids: CASSVGGQANQPQHF. Full variable domain (outside the CDR3, taken from reference TRBV5-1 and TRBJ1-5): KAGVTQTPRYLIKTRGQQVTLSCSPISGHRSVSWYQQTPGQGLQFLFEYFSETQRNKGNFPGRFSGRQFSNSRSEMNVSTLELGDSALYLCASSVGGQANQPQHFGDGTRLSIL.

This clone was detected only a few times. The genes are TRBV19 and TRBJ1-5, with D maybe TRBD1 (5 bases). In germline, CDR1 is LNHDA, CDR2 SQIVND (reference sequence). V was trimmed by 6 bases and J by 0 bases, leaving 15 bases between them. CDR3 length equals 16 residues. CDR3 DNA: TGTGCCAGTAGCCCATCCTTCAGGGTTAGCAATCAGCCCCAGCATTTT. Its protein is CASSPSFRVSNQPQHF.

This chain links TRBV5-6 with TRBJ1-1; D is possibly TRBD1 (6 bases). Trimming took off 5 bases at V and 5 bases at J, with 16 bases between the two ends. The germline CDR1 and CDR2 sequences are SGHDT and YYEEEE. CDR3 length equals 14 residues. The CDR3 bases are TGTGCCAGCAGATTAGATCAGGGGAAGACTGAAGCTTTCTTT. Translated: CASRLDQGKTEAFF.

This chain links TRBV19 with TRBJ1-2; D unclear. The CDR3 is 10 amino acids. From germline, CDR1 is LNHDA and CDR2 SQIVND (reference sequence). V lost 10 bases, J lost 7 bases, and 10 bases lay in between. The CDR3 DNA reads as TGTGCCACTCGAACTGGTGGCTACACCTTC. Its translation is CATRTGGYTF.

The V call is TRBV27, the J call TRBJ1-1; 7 bases fit TRBD1. Looked up from germline, CDR1 is MNHEY and CDR2 is SMNVEV (reference sequence). The CDR3 spans 16 residues. V trimming: 5 bases; J trimming: 7 bases; junction bases outside the gene matches: 16. CDR3 DNA sequence: TGTGCCAGCAGTCCGTATTGGACAGGAGTTTTCCGTGAAGCTTTCTTT. Protein sequence: CASSPYWTGVFREAFF.

This chain connects TRBV30 to TRBJ1-3, with 7 bases aligning to TRBD1. The CDR3 contains 16 residues. Per the germline V gene, CDR1 is GTSNPN and CDR2 is SVGIG (reference sequence). V was pared by 2 bases and J by 4 bases, with 11 bases of the junction left unmatched. The CDR3 DNA reads TGTGCCTGGAGTTCGCCTCTGACAGGGTTAGGAAACACCATATATTTT. Translation gives CAWSSPLTGLGNTIYF.

The genes are TRBV30 and TRBJ1-5, with 7 bases fitting TRBD1. Germline trimming cut 0 bases from V and 5 bases from J; bases unmatched to any gene: 4. The CDR3 spans 14 residues. Germline V gene sequence: CDR1 GTSNPN, CDR2 SVGIG (reference sequence). CDR3 DNA: TGTGCCTGGAGTGTCCCAGGGACAGATCAGCCCCAGCATTTT. Translation gives CAWSVPGTDQPQHF.

The V call is TRBV10-3, the J call TRBJ2-3, with 7 bases lining up with TRBD2. The length of the CDR3 is 15 residues. The ends lost 5 bases at V and 0 bases at J; junction bases unmatched: 5. The germline V gene has CDR1 ENHRY and CDR2 SYGVKD. In DNA, the CDR3 is TGTGCCATCAGTATCGGGAGGACGAGCACAGATACGCAGTATTTT. It encodes CAISIGRTSTDTQYF.

CDR3 residues: CASSNLWGPSQPQHF. The CDR3 region has the DNA TGTGCCAGCAGCAACTTGTGGGGGCCAAGTCAGCCCCAGCATTTT. V usage is TRBV5-6 and J usage is TRBJ1-5; weak D call: TRBD1 (6 bases). V was cut by 4 bases and J by 6 bases, with 17 bases left in between. The CDR3 consists of 15 residues. Germline V CDR1 and CDR2: SGHDT, YYEEEE.

The J gene is TRBJ2-7, the V gene TRBV29-1; 7 bases agree with TRBD1. The CDR3 has 13 amino acids. The J segment lost 4 bases and the V segment lost 7 bases, leaving 10 bases of the junction unmatched. The germline V gene encodes CDR1 SQVTM and CDR2 ANQGSEA. In DNA form, the CDR3 reads TGCAGCGCTGCAAAGGGGGCCTCTTACGAGCAGTACTTC. It yields the protein CSAAKGASYEQYF.

V gene TRBV30 combines with J gene TRBJ2-2; TRBD1 aligns across 7 bases. CDR1 is GTSNPN, CDR2 SVGIG, per germline (reference sequence). The CDR3 covers 14 residues. V gave up 4 bases and J gave up 3 bases; unmatched junction bases: 5. CDR3 protein: CAWIGDSYTGELFF. Written as DNA, the CDR3 is TGTGCCTGGATTGGGGACAGCTACACCGGGGAGCTGTTTTTT.

The chain links TRBV19 to TRBJ2-3; no firm D call. This CDR3 region has 16 residues. CDR1 and CDR2 (germline): LNHDA, SQIVND (reference sequence). The V end was cut by 8 bases, the J end by 0 bases, with 18 bases between. The CDR3: CASSLPRGNSTDTQYF. CDR3 in DNA: TGTGCCAGTTCGCTCCCAAGAGGAAATAGCACAGATACGCAGTATTTT.

This rearrangement joins TRBV5-4 to TRBJ2-2, with TRBD2 matching 11 bases. V was clipped by 4 bases and J by 1 base; unmatched bases: 3. The CDR3 runs 16 residues. Per the germline V gene, CDR1 is SGHNT and CDR2 is YYREEE (reference sequence). The CDR3 reads CASSKGLAVNTGELFF. Written as DNA, the CDR3 is TGTGCCAGCAGCAAGGGACTAGCGGTGAACACCGGGGAGCTGTTTTTT.

V and J are TRBV7-9 and TRBJ2-6; D might be TRBD2 (7 bases). The germline CDR1 and CDR2 sequences are SEHNR and FQNEAQ (reference sequence). This CDR3 contains 18 residues. Trimming stripped 4 bases from V and 0 bases from J, with 16 bases between. Here the CDR3 DNA reads TGTGCCAGCAGCTCCGGCAGGGGAGGGACCTCTGGGGCCAACGTCCTGACTTTC. Residues: CASSSGRGGTSGANVLTF.

V usage is TRBV5-1 and J usage is TRBJ1-2; D uncertain. CDR1 is SGHRS and CDR2 is YFSETQ in the germline V gene. This CDR3 is 15 amino acids long. V was pared by 4 bases and J by 10 bases, with 23 bases between. The chain's CDR3 is CASSVYSNPLDVYTF. The DNA for the CDR3 is TGCGCCAGCAGCGTATACAGCAATCCGCTCGATGTCTACACCTTC.

The chain links TRBV19 to TRBJ2-1; 10 bases are shared with TRBD2. Trimming cost V 2 bases and J 6 bases; bases outside gene matches: 10. This CDR3 has 17 amino acids. Germline CDR1 is LNHDA and CDR2 is SQIVND (reference sequence). Here the CDR3 DNA reads TGTGCCAGTAGTATATTCCTAGCGGGAGTGGGGCCCAATGAGCAGTTCTTC. It is translated as CASSIFLAGVGPNEQFF.

The rearrangement uses TRBV6-1 and TRBJ1-2; no definite D call. The CDR3 spans 12 residues. V lost 6 bases and J lost 8, with 13 bases in between. CDR1 and CDR2 from the germline V gene are MNHNS and SASEGT. CDR3 in amino acids: CASRRGYEGYTF. CDR3 coding DNA: TGTGCCAGCAGAAGAGGTTACGAGGGCTACACCTTC.

This chain joins TRBV5-6 and TRBJ2-7, with D perhaps matching TRBD1 (6 bases). Trimming cost V 2 bases and J 6 bases, with 18 bases left between them. This CDR3 has 15 amino acids. Per germline, CDR1 SGHDT and CDR2 YYEEEE. CDR3 nucleotides: TGTGCCAGCAGCTTAAGAGCGGCCAGGGGACCCGAGCAGTACTTC. Translating gives CASSLRAARGPEQYF.

V is TRBV5-1 and J is TRBJ1-6; the D gene is possibly TRBD1 (5 bases). V gave up 0 bases and J gave up 6 bases, with 13 bases separating them. The germline CDR1 and CDR2 sequences are SGHRS and YFSETQ. This CDR3 is 16 amino acids long. CDR3 amino acids: CASSLGEGTTNSPLHF. The CDR3 DNA follows: TGCGCCAGCAGCTTGGGGGAGGGGACTACTAATTCACCCCTCCACTTT.

The gene calls are TRBV5-8 and TRBJ2-5; D perhaps matches TRBD1 (6 bases). This CDR3 contains 17 residues. V lost 0 bases and J lost 1, with 16 bases in between. CDR1 and CDR2 (germline): SGHTS, YDEGEE. The CDR3 DNA reads TGTGCCAGCAGCTTGGATTACGGGCGAGGGGGCCAAGAGACCCAGTACTTC. Residues: CASSLDYGRGGQETQYF.

The CDR3 coding sequence is TGTGCCAGCAGTGTCTCAGGGGTATACAATGAGCAGTTCTTC. It specifies CASSVSGVYNEQFF. The V and J genes are TRBV6-5 and TRBJ2-1; perhaps TRBD1 as D (6 bases). The CDR3 contains 14 residues. Trimming removed 5 bases from V and 4 bases from J, with 12 bases in between. CDR1 is MNHEY, CDR2 SVGAGI, per germline.

The chain has TRBV19 and TRBJ2-5, with TRBD1 identical over 8 bases. The CDR3 loop spans 15 amino acids. J lost 5 bases, V lost 5 bases, and 10 bases had no gene match. Germline V gives CDR1 LNHDA, CDR2 SQIVND (reference sequence). The CDR3 sequence is CASSLGQGFVETQYF. The CDR3 coding sequence is TGTGCCAGTAGTCTCGGACAGGGTTTTGTTGAGACCCAGTACTTC. The whole variable domain, remainder taken from reference TRBV19 and TRBJ2-5, is DGGITQSPKYLFRKEGQNVTLSCEQNLNHDAMYWYRQDPGQGLRLIYYSQIVNDFQKGDIAEGYSVSREKKESFPLTVTSAQKNPTAFYLCASSLGQGFVETQYFGPGTRLLVL.

The V and J genes are TRBV19 and TRBJ1-3; tentative D call: TRBD1 (5 bases). Germline loops: CDR1 LNHDA, CDR2 SQIVND (reference sequence). The CDR3 is 16 amino acids. V lost 5 bases to trimming and J lost 0 bases, with 14 bases between them. Written as DNA, the CDR3 is TGTGCCAGTAGTTTGGACATCCTGGCCTCTGGAAACACCATATATTTT. It encodes CASSLDILASGNTIYF.

The chain couples TRBV7-3 to TRBJ1-2; 10 positions agree with TRBD1. The CDR3 runs 13 residues. Per germline, CDR1 SGHTA and CDR2 FQGTGA. V lost 5 bases to trimming and J lost 6 bases; unmatched junction nucleotides: 3. The CDR3 nucleotides read TGTGCCAGCAGCCTCGGGACAGGGGATGGCTACACCTTC. Protein sequence: CASSLGTGDGYTF. The full variable domain, in which reference TRBV7-3 and TRBJ1-2 provide the parts outside the CDR3, is GAGVSQTPSNKVTEKGKYVELRCDPISGHTALYWYRQSLGQGPEFLIYFQGTGAADDSGLPNDRFFAVRPEGSVSTLKIQRTERGDSAVYLCASSLGTGDGYTFGSGTRLTVV.

This clone occurred a few times. Here the CDR3 DNA reads TGTGCCAGCCGACTAGCGGGGCCAACAGATACGCAGTATTTT. Amino acids: CASRLAGPTDTQYF. The rearrangement joins TRBV6-5 to TRBJ2-3; TRBD2 matches at 11 bases. CDR3 length: 14 residues. With V trimmed by 8 bases and J by 3 bases, 4 bases remained unmatched. Germline CDR1 is MNHEY and CDR2 is SVGAGI.

This clone came up once. V and J are TRBV7-6 and TRBJ2-7, with TRBD2 matching 7 bases. The CDR3 has 15 residues. The germline gives CDR1 SGHVS, CDR2 FNYEAQ. Trimming cost V 5 bases and J 5 bases; bases outside gene matches: 12. The chain's CDR3 is CASSPRPGGGDEQYF. The CDR3 DNA follows: TGTGCCAGCAGCCCGAGACCTGGCGGGGGTGACGAGCAGTACTTC.